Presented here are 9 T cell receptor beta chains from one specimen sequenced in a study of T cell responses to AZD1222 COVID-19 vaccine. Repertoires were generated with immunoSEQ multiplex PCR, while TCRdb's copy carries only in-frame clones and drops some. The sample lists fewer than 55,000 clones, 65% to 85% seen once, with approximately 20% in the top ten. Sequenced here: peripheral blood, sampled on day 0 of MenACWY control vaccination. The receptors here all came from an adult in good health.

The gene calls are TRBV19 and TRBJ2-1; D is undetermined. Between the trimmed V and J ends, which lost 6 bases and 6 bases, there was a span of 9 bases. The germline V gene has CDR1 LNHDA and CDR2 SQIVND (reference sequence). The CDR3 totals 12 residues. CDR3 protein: CASSLLGNEQFF. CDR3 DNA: TGTGCCAGTAGCCTCCTGGGCAATGAGCAGTTCTTC.

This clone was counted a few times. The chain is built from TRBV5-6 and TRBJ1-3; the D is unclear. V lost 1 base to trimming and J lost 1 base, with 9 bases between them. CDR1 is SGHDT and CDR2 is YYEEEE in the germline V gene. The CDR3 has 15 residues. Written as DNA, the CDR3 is TGTGCCAGCAGCTTGATAGGAGGGTCTGGAAACACCATATATTTT. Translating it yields CASSLIGGSGNTIYF.

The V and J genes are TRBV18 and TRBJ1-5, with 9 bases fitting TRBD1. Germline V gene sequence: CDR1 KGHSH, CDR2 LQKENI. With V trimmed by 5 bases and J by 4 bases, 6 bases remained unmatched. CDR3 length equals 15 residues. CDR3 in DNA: TGTGCCAGCTCAAGTACCGGGACAGGGAATCAGCCCCAGCATTTT. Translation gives CASSSTGTGNQPQHF.

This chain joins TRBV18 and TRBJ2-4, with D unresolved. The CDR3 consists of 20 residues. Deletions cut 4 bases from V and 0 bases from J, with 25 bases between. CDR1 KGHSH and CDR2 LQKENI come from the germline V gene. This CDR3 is CASSRARVEISDLAKNIQYF. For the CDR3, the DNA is TGTGCCAGCTCACGGGCTAGGGTCGAAATATCGGATCTAGCCAAAAACATTCAGTACTTC.

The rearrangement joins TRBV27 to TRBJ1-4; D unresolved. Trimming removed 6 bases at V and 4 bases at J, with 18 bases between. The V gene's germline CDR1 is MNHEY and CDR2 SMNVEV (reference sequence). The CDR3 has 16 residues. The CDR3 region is CASRRLTASVNEKLFF. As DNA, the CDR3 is TGTGCCAGCAGAAGACTGACCGCTTCCGTTAATGAAAAACTGTTTTTT.

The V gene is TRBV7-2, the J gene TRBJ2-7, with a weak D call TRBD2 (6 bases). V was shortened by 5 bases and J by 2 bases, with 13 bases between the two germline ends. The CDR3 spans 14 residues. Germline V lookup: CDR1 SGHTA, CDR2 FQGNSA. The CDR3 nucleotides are TGTGCCAGCAGCCGGGACTGGAAAACCTACGAGCAGTACTTC. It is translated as CASSRDWKTYEQYF.

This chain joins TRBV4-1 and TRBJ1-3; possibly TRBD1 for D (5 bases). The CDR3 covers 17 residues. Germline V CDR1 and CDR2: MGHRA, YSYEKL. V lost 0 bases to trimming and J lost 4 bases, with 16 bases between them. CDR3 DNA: TGCGCCAGCAGCCAAGAACTAGGGGTCAAGTCCGGAAACACCATATATTTT. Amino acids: CASSQELGVKSGNTIYF.

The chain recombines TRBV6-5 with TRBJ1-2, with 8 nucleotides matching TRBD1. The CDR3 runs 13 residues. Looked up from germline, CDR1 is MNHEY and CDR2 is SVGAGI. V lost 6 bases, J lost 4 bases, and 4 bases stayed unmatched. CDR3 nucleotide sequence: TGTGCCAGCAGGGACAGGGTCGTCTATGGCTACACCTTC. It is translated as CASRDRVVYGYTF.

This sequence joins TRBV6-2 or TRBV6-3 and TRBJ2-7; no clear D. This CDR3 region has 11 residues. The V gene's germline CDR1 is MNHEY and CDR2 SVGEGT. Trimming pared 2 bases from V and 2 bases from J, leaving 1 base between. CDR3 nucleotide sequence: TGTGCCAGCAGTTACGCCTACGAGCAGTACTTC. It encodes CASSYAYEQYF.